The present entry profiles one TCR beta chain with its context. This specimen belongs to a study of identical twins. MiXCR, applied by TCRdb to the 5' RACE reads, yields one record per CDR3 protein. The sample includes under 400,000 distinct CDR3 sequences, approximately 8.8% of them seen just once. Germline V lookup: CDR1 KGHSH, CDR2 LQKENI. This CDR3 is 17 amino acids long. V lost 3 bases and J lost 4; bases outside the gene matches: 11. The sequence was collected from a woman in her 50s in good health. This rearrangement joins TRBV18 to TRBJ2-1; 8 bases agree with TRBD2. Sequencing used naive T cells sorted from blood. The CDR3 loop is CASSPLTGTRPYNEQFF. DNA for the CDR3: TGTGCCAGCTCACCGTTAACCGGGACTAGACCTTACAATGAGCAGTTCTTC.